These T cell receptor beta chains were read from a single sample in a study of cytomegalovirus exposure and HLA in healthy donors. Generated by immunoSEQ multiplex PCR, the TCRdb table keeps only in-frame clones and is missing some. The sample shows more than 150,000 clones, around nine tenths of them seen only once. Sequencing was performed on PBMCs. These receptor sequences come from a man aged 18 to 35 in good health and CMV-seronegative. Both conserved end residues are part of each CDR3. The order of the fields is clone size, J gene, D gene, V gene, CDR3 DNA, CDR3 protein. D genes are given only for firm matches. Not all rows give a size; the values are once, few, many and, for expanded clones, a class.

- TRBJ2-1 TRBD2 TRBV5-1 TGCGCCAGCAGCCCGATGACTAGCGGTAATAATGAGCAGTTCTTC CASSPMTSGNNEQFF
- TRBJ1-1 TRBD1 TRBV27 TGTGCCAGCAGTTCGGACAGGGCTGACACTGAAGCTTTCTTT CASSSDRADTEAFF
once TRBJ2-2 TRBD2 TRBV5-4 TGTGCCAGCAGCTTGGGGTCAGGGAGGGTCACCGGGGAGCTGTTTTTT CASSLGSGRVTGELFF
- TRBJ1-5 TRBD1 TRBV2 TGTGCCAGCAGAACCGGGACAGGGGGCAATCAGCCCCAGCATTTT CASRTGTGGNQPQHF
- TRBJ1-5 - TRBV6-6 TGTGCCAGCAGTTACCTGCGACAGGATCAGCCCCAGCATTTT CASSYLRQDQPQHF
- TRBJ1-5 TRBD1 TRBV11-2 TGTGCCAGCAGCCTCACCGGGACAGGCAATCAGCCCCAGCATTTT CASSLTGTGNQPQHF
- TRBJ2-2 TRBD2 TRBV28 TGTGCCACTGGGGACCGGGAGGCGTACGGGGAGCTGTTTTTT CATGDREAYGELFF
- TRBJ2-5 - TRBV21-1 TGTGCCAGCAGCAAAGCGAGGGACAGGGGAGTCCAAGAGACCCAGTACTTC CASSKARDRGVQETQYF
- TRBJ2-3 - TRBV19 TGTGCCAGTAGTTTCCGGAGTACTACAGATACGCAGTATTTT CASSFRSTTDTQYF
- TRBJ1-4 - TRBV30 TGTGCCTGGAGTGTATCTTCCACAGGGGAAAAACTGTTTTTT CAWSVSSTGEKLFF
- TRBJ2-1 TRBD1 TRBV2 TGTGCCAGCAGTGGGGACAGTCGGAGCTCCTACAATGAGCAGTTCTTC CASSGDSRSSYNEQFF
- TRBJ2-7 - TRBV29-1 TGCAGCGTTGAGAGGGAAAACTCCTACGAGCAGTACTTC CSVERENSYEQYF
few TRBJ2-7 - TRBV21-1 TGTGCCAGGACGGACAGGGGGAGATACGAGCAGTACTTC CARTDRGRYEQYF
- TRBJ1-2 - TRBV7-6 TGTGCCAGCAGCTTAGAAAGACAGAACTATGGCTACACCTTC CASSLERQNYGYTF
once TRBJ1-1 TRBD1 TRBV29-1 TGCAGCGTTGATGGGACAGCGGTTTCTGAAGCTTTCTTT CSVDGTAVSEAFF
few TRBJ2-7 - TRBV2 TGTGCCAGCAGTTTTCGGGACTTCGGTCCCGAGCAGTACTTC CASSFRDFGPEQYF
- TRBJ2-1 - TRBV5-4 TGTGCCATCTCCGAGGGCACACATTGGAATGAGCAGTTCTTC CAISEGTHWNEQFF
once TRBJ2-7 - TRBV29-1 TGCAGCGTTGTACAGGGACGGTACGAGCAGTACTTC CSVVQGRYEQYF
- TRBJ1-5 - TRBV19 TGTGCCAGTAGTATGCTTGACAGTTCCTTGGGCAATCAGCCCCAGCATTTT CASSMLDSSLGNQPQHF
- TRBJ1-3 - TRBV18 TGTGCCAGCTCACCACCCTCACAGGGCAGGGGAGACACCATATATTTT CASSPPSQGRGDTIYF
- TRBJ1-5 - TRBV7-9 TGTGCCAGCAGCCCGGACAGCGAATACAATCAGCCCCAGCATTTT CASSPDSEYNQPQHF
- TRBJ1-2 - TRBV10-3 TGTGCCATCAGTGATAGGGCGGGAAGTAATCACTTAGGATATGGCTACACCTTC CAISDRAGSNHLGYGYTF